Presented here are 26 T cell receptor beta chains from one specimen sequenced in a study of T cells in Graves' hyperthyroidism and ophthalmopathy. Researchers amplified the TCR beta CDR3 regions from RNA transcripts. When the TCR CDR3 underwent first-round RT-PCR, the HTBI primer set was used. Via MiXCR, TCRdb re-called the multiplex PCR reads, giving one row per CDR3 protein. The sample lists 600,000 or so distinct CDR3 sequences, approximately 15% seen once, with around 7% in the top ten. The sequencing sample was made of blood. All receptors derive from a woman aged 18-30 years with Graves' ophthalmopathy.

This clonotype occurred many times. The chain uses TRBV7-9 and TRBJ1-6; 8 bases line up with TRBD1. This CDR3 contains 16 residues. CDR1 and CDR2 (germline): SEHNR, FQNEAQ (reference sequence). The V gene end was trimmed by 5 bases and the J gene end by 7 bases; junction bases not matched to a gene: 10. Here the CDR3 reads CASSPSWTGRNSPLHF. CDR3 in DNA: TGTGCCAGCAGCCCCTCGTGGACAGGGCGGAATTCACCCCTCCACTTT.

This clonotype was detected ten times or more. The V gene is TRBV20-1, the J gene TRBJ2-5; tentatively, D is TRBD1 (5 bases). This CDR3 has 13 amino acids. Trimming cost V 6 bases and J 2 bases, with 13 bases left between them. Germline CDR1 DFQATT, CDR2 SNEGSKA (reference sequence). In DNA, the CDR3 is TGCAGTGCCCCCGGGCAGGGACAAGAGACCCAGTACTTC. It translates to CSAPGQGQETQYF.

The genes are TRBV19 and TRBJ1-1; a possible D gene is TRBD1 (5 bases). This CDR3 has 14 residues. Deletions cut 9 bases from V and 1 base from J, with 15 bases between. CDR1 and CDR2 from the germline V gene are LNHDA and SQIVND (reference sequence). CDR3 sequence: CASRRLGGNTEAFF. For the CDR3, the DNA is TGTGCCAGCAGGCGCTTGGGGGGGAACACTGAAGCTTTCTTT.

V is TRBV24-1 and J is TRBJ2-7; TRBD1 agrees at 8 bases. CDR3 size: 14 residues. Per the germline V gene, CDR1 is KGHDR and CDR2 is SFDVKD. The trim removed 3 bases at V and 5 bases at J, leaving 5 bases unmatched. CDR3 amino acids: CATSDPGGGNEQYF. The CDR3 DNA sequence: TGTGCCACCAGTGATCCAGGGGGCGGAAACGAGCAGTACTTC.

The chain carries TRBV5-6 and TRBJ2-2, with 11 bases fitting TRBD2. The CDR3 consists of 20 residues. Germline trimming cut 1 base from V and 0 bases from J; bases unmatched to any gene: 11. The V gene's germline CDR1 is SGHDT and CDR2 YYEEEE. CDR3 loop: CASSLTPGTSGRPNTGELFF. The CDR3 bases are TGTGCCAGCAGCTTGACACCCGGGACTAGCGGAAGGCCGAACACCGGGGAGCTGTTTTTT.

CDR3 DNA: TGTGCCAGCAGTAGCTACCGGGACAATAATGAAAAACTGTTTTTT. Residues: CASSSYRDNNEKLFF. This rearrangement joins TRBV27 to TRBJ1-4; D possibly corresponds to TRBD1 (6 bases). The CDR3 is made up of 15 amino acids. Germline CDR1 and CDR2: MNHEY and SMNVEV (reference sequence). V dropped 5 bases and J dropped 4 bases, with 14 bases sitting between them.

This clonotype was seen a few times. The gene calls are TRBV5-1 and TRBJ2-1; 10 bases match TRBD2. The germline gives CDR1 SGHRS, CDR2 YFSETQ. The trim removed 4 bases at V and 6 bases at J, leaving 13 bases unmatched. The CDR3 runs to 17 residues. CDR3 coding DNA: TGCGCCAGCAGCCTAACTCCGACTGCTAGCGGGAGCAATGAGCAGTTCTTC. Amino acids: CASSLTPTASGSNEQFF.

In its sample, this clonotype was seen a few times. A read error may be the cause here, since a much bigger clone is one base away. This chain connects TRBV29-1 to TRBJ2-7; TRBD1 matches at 10 bases. The J call is in doubt because the DNA end fits TRBJ2-1 better. Germline V gene lookup returns CDR1 SQVTM and CDR2 ANQGSEA. This CDR3 has 14 residues. The DNA for the CDR3 is TGCAGCGTTACCACCGGGACAGGGGCCTACGAGCAGTTCTTC. This translates into CSVTTGTGAYEQFF.

This chain links TRBV11-2 with TRBJ2-1, with D unclear. The V gene lost 1 base and the J gene lost 6 bases, with 7 bases spanning the gap. Germline V gene lookup returns CDR1 SGHAT and CDR2 FQNNGV. CDR3 size: 13 residues. The CDR3 bases are TGTGCCAGCAGCTTAGCGAACCCCAATGAGCAGTTCTTC. The encoded protein is CASSLANPNEQFF.

On this clonotype itself: The junction departs from germline at one end; a sequencing error may be responsible. The chain joins TRBV20-1 to TRBJ1-5; D is perhaps TRBD1 (5 bases). Looked up from germline, CDR1 is DFQATT and CDR2 is SNEGSKA (reference sequence). CDR3 size: 14 residues. The CDR3 sequence is CSAGDPGGNQPQHF. CDR3 coding DNA: TGCAGTGCTGGAGACCCCGGGGGTAATCAGCCCCAGCATTTT.

This clonotype was seen many times. The rearrangement uses TRBV28 and TRBJ1-5, with D maybe TRBD1 (5 bases). CDR1 and CDR2 (germline): MDHEN, SYDVKM. This CDR3 contains 14 residues. Between the trimmed V and J ends, which lost 7 bases and 3 bases, there was a span of 13 bases. The CDR3 reads CASKGPGLNQPQHF. In DNA form, the CDR3 reads TGTGCCAGCAAGGGGCCAGGCCTCAATCAGCCCCAGCATTTT.

This clonotype appeared many times. The chain recombines TRBV27 with TRBJ2-1; the match to TRBD1 covers 8 bases. J lost 5 bases, V lost 8 bases, and 5 bases had no gene match. The CDR3 is 13 residues long. The germline V gene has CDR1 MNHEY and CDR2 SMNVEV (reference sequence). The CDR3 loop is CASGQGRNNEQFF. The DNA for the CDR3 is TGTGCCAGCGGACAGGGACGGAACAATGAGCAGTTCTTC.

This clonotype was observed many times. The chain combines TRBV7-3 with TRBJ1-2, with a possible D match to TRBD1 (6 bases). Trimming left V 2 bases short and J 0 bases short, with 16 bases between. This CDR3 is built from 17 residues. The germline gives CDR1 SGHTA, CDR2 FQGTGA. CDR3 bases: TGTGCCAGCAGCTTATCCGCTACAGGGTCCTCTAACTATGGCTACACCTTC. It specifies CASSLSATGSSNYGYTF.

As to this clonotype: At one of its ends the junction is not consistent with the germline gene, which may arise from a read error. The chain has TRBV6-5 and TRBJ2-1; 13 nucleotides agree with TRBD2. The CDR3 sequence is 17 residues long. Germline CDR1 is MNHEY and CDR2 is SVGAGI. CDR3 amino acids: CASSLRTSGRGYNEPFF. The DNA for the CDR3 is TGTGCCAGCAGTTTGCGGACTAGCGGGAGAGGGTACAATGAGCCGTTCTTC.

This clonotype was recorded at least ten times. The rearrangement joins TRBV28 to TRBJ2-1, with a tentative D call TRBD2 (5 bases). The CDR3 has 16 amino acids. In germline, CDR1 is MDHEN, CDR2 SYDVKM. V lost 6 bases to trimming and J lost 0 bases, with 15 bases between them. For the CDR3, the DNA is TGTGCCAGCAGCGCCGCCGGGGTTTCCTCCTACAATGAGCAGTTCTTC. Residues: CASSAAGVSSYNEQFF.

This clonotype was found many times. This chain uses TRBV7-6 with TRBJ2-7; 9 nucleotides match TRBD2. Germline V gene sequence: CDR1 SGHVS, CDR2 FNYEAQ. The CDR3 contains 15 residues. V shed 5 bases and J 3 bases; nucleotides not matched to a gene: 8. The CDR3 spells CASSPVAGALYEQYF. The DNA for the CDR3 is TGTGCCAGCAGCCCCGTAGCGGGAGCCCTCTACGAGCAGTACTTC.

This clonotype was counted only a few times. The chain has TRBV20-1 and TRBJ2-1; TRBD2 aligns across 7 bases. Germline V gene data show CDR1 as DFQATT and CDR2 as SNEGSKA (reference sequence). J was trimmed by 3 bases and V by 0 bases; bases with no gene match: 5. The length of the CDR3 is 15 residues. CDR3 DNA sequence: TGCAGTGCTAGAGAGGAGGCTAGCGGCTACAATGAGCAGTTCTTC. Its translation is CSAREEASGYNEQFF.

This clonotype has ten or more counts. The rearrangement links TRBV29-1 to TRBJ2-1; 8 nucleotides agree with TRBD2. Germline V gene data show CDR1 as SQVTM and CDR2 as ANQGSEA. CDR3 length equals 16 residues. Trimming at V came to 3 bases and at J to 2 bases, leaving 9 bases not matched to a gene. The CDR3, as DNA: TGCAGCGTTGATTTGAGCGGGAGAGGCCCCTACAATGAGCAGTTCTTC. Its protein product is CSVDLSGRGPYNEQFF.

This clonotype showed up many times. The chain couples TRBV3-1 to TRBJ1-5; D is unresolved. Germline CDR1 and CDR2: LGHDT and YNNKEL (reference sequence). The CDR3 contains 14 residues. V was clipped by 4 bases and J by 5 bases, with 12 bases between them. The chain's CDR3 is CASSLHIEDQPQHF. CDR3 bases: TGTGCCAGCAGCCTCCATATTGAGGATCAGCCCCAGCATTTT.

This clonotype came up a few times. This chain connects TRBV10-3 to TRBJ2-1, with 10 positions matching TRBD1. V lost 4 bases and J lost 0; bases outside the gene matches: 9. From germline, CDR1 is ENHRY and CDR2 SYGVKD. CDR3 length: 18 residues. CDR3: CAISGGQGPVGSYNEQFF. CDR3 in DNA: TGTGCCATCAGTGGGGGACAGGGGCCCGTTGGCTCCTACAATGAGCAGTTCTTC.

This clonotype was counted many times. The chain uses TRBV6-5 and TRBJ2-1, with TRBD1 identical over 7 bases. V dropped 0 bases and J dropped 4; count of bases not matched to a gene: 12. The CDR3 length is 18 residues. Looked up from germline, CDR1 is MNHEY and CDR2 is SVGAGI. The CDR3 spells CASSYSKSGTDVYNEQFF. The CDR3 nucleotides read TGTGCCAGCAGTTACTCGAAATCAGGGACAGACGTTTACAATGAGCAGTTCTTC.

This clonotype has at least ten counts. The chain employs TRBV11-2 and TRBJ2-1, with a tentative D call TRBD2 (5 bases). Trimming removed 0 bases from V and 9 bases from J, with 12 bases in between. CDR1 and CDR2 from the germline V gene are SGHAT and FQNNGV. The CDR3 is 14 amino acids. The CDR3 bases are TGTGCCAGCAGCTTAGAACTAGAAATCGGTGAGCAGTTCTTC. Its protein is CASSLELEIGEQFF.

In this sample, this clonotype turned up a few times. The rearrangement links TRBV6-1 to TRBJ1-6, with TRBD1 as a possible D gene (6 bases). The CDR3 loop spans 14 amino acids. Germline CDR1 is MNHNS and CDR2 is SASEGT. V was shortened by 7 bases and J by 6 bases, with 13 bases between the two germline ends. The CDR3 reads CASTTGTFNSPLHF. In DNA form, the CDR3 reads TGTGCCAGCACGACCGGGACATTTAATTCACCCCTCCACTTT.

This clonotype was seen ten or more times. The chain carries TRBV6-1 and TRBJ2-2, with D unresolved. The germline V and J ends were trimmed by 6 bases and 2 bases, with 13 bases remaining between them. Germline lookup yields CDR1 MNHNS and CDR2 SASEGT. The CDR3 extends over 15 amino acids. The CDR3 DNA reads as TGTGCCAGCAGAAATACACCCGTCAACACCGGGGAGCTGTTTTTT. Its translation: CASRNTPVNTGELFF.

This chain links TRBV18 with TRBJ1-4; D not certain. The CDR3 has 14 amino acids. V gave up 3 bases and J gave up 5 bases, with 10 bases separating them. Germline CDR1 reads KGHSH; CDR2 reads LQKENI. The CDR3 reads CASSPPMSNEKLFF. In nucleotides, the CDR3 is TGTGCCAGCTCACCCCCCATGTCCAATGAAAAACTGTTTTTT.

This clonotype was recorded many times. The chain couples TRBV2 to TRBJ1-1, with 8 bases matching TRBD1. The CDR3 covers 18 residues. V lost 5 bases and J lost 0; bases outside the gene matches: 14. The germline V gene encodes CDR1 SNHLY and CDR2 FYNNEI. The CDR3 here is CASSTGTGRRRMNTEAFF. Here the CDR3 DNA reads TGTGCCAGCAGTACAGGGACAGGACGACGACGGATGAACACTGAAGCTTTCTTT.